The rows below give T cell receptor beta chains drawn from one sample of a study of cytomegalovirus exposure and HLA in healthy donors. The method was immunoSEQ multiplex PCR; TCRdb's version includes in-frame clones alone and lacks a portion of them. This table holds under 100,000 clones, 81% found once. The sample was PBMCs. These receptors all stem from a woman between 65 and 79 years old in good health and CMV-seropositive. Both conserved end residues are part of each CDR3. A D gene is named only where the DNA matches it firmly. Expanded clones are given a class, and other clones once, few, many or no size at all.

D gene: TRBD2; J gene: TRBJ2-3; V gene: TRBV30; clone size: .; CDR3 DNA: TGTGCCTGGACGGGAGGCGGGAGGGCCGTAGATACGCAGTATTTT; CDR3 protein: CAWTGGGRAVDTQYF
D gene: .; J gene: TRBJ1-2; V gene: TRBV10-3; clone size: .; CDR3 DNA: TGTGCCATCAGTGAGGTCTTGGATAGCGGCTACACCTTC; CDR3 protein: CAISEVLDSGYTF
D gene: TRBD1; J gene: TRBJ2-5; V gene: TRBV7-2; clone size: .; CDR3 DNA: TGTGCCAGCAGCACCCCCACGGGACAGGGGGGAGAGACCCAGTACTTC; CDR3 protein: CASSTPTGQGGETQYF
D gene: TRBD2; J gene: TRBJ2-3; V gene: TRBV30; clone size: .; CDR3 DNA: TGTGCCTGGAGTGATACGGGAGGGGGGGATACGCAGTATTTT; CDR3 protein: CAWSDTGGGDTQYF
D gene: TRBD2; J gene: TRBJ2-1; V gene: TRBV25-1; clone size: .; CDR3 DNA: TGTGCCAGCAGTTGGGGGGGGAGAGGTAATGAGCAGTTCTTC; CDR3 protein: CASSWGGRGNEQFF
D gene: TRBD1; J gene: TRBJ2-7; V gene: TRBV11-2; clone size: .; CDR3 DNA: TGTGCCAGCCGCGACAGGGTAGGGTCCCACGAGCAGTACTTC; CDR3 protein: CASRDRVGSHEQYF
D gene: TRBD2; J gene: TRBJ2-1; V gene: TRBV4-1; clone size: .; CDR3 DNA: TGCGCCAGCAGCCCCCGGACTAGCGGGAGGGCCCTTGATGAGCAGTTCTTC; CDR3 protein: CASSPRTSGRALDEQFF
D gene: .; J gene: TRBJ1-5; V gene: TRBV6-1; clone size: .; CDR3 DNA: TGTGCCAGCAGCGATACAGGGACGAATCAGCCCCAGCATTTT; CDR3 protein: CASSDTGTNQPQHF
D gene: .; J gene: TRBJ2-5; V gene: TRBV7-9; clone size: .; CDR3 DNA: TGTTCCAGCAGCTTAGCGCAACAGGCCGAGGAGACCCAGTACTTC; CDR3 protein: CSSSLAQQAEETQYF
D gene: TRBD1; J gene: TRBJ2-7; V gene: TRBV18; clone size: .; CDR3 DNA: TGTGCCAGCTCATTCGACAGGGCGCTGAGGGAGCAGTACTTC; CDR3 protein: CASSFDRALREQYF
D gene: TRBD1; J gene: TRBJ2-3; V gene: TRBV28; clone size: .; CDR3 DNA: TGTGCCAGTGCCACAGGGGGCCCAGATACGCAGTATTTT; CDR3 protein: CASATGGPDTQYF
D gene: TRBD1; J gene: TRBJ1-4; V gene: TRBV6-1; clone size: once; CDR3 DNA: TGTGCCAGCAGCCCCGACGGACAGGGGGGAGAAAAACTGTTTTTT; CDR3 protein: CASSPDGQGGEKLFF
D gene: TRBD2; J gene: TRBJ2-1; V gene: TRBV4-1; clone size: .; CDR3 DNA: TGCGCCAGCAGCCAAGATCCATTAGCGGGAGGGCAGGGTGAGCAGTTCTTC; CDR3 protein: CASSQDPLAGGQGEQFF
D gene: .; J gene: TRBJ2-1; V gene: TRBV28; clone size: .; CDR3 DNA: TGTGCCAGCAGTTTTAGGGGGAGCTCCTACAATGAGCAGTTCTTC; CDR3 protein: CASSFRGSSYNEQFF
D gene: TRBD1; J gene: TRBJ2-3; V gene: TRBV7-2; clone size: once; CDR3 DNA: TGTGCCAGCAGCTCCGGGACAGGGTCCCCAGATACGCAGTATTTT; CDR3 protein: CASSSGTGSPDTQYF
D gene: .; J gene: TRBJ2-5; V gene: TRBV20-1; clone size: .; CDR3 DNA: TGCAGTGCTCCCGTTGTGACCCAGTACTTC; CDR3 protein: CSAPVVTQYF
D gene: .; J gene: TRBJ2-2; V gene: TRBV29-1; clone size: .; CDR3 DNA: TGCAGCGTTGAGGCGGATTCGAACACCGGGGAGCTGTTTTTT; CDR3 protein: CSVEADSNTGELFF
D gene: TRBD2; J gene: TRBJ2-3; V gene: TRBV6-6; clone size: .; CDR3 DNA: TGTGCCAGCAGTCGGGGGGGAGACGGAGATACGCAGTATTTT; CDR3 protein: CASSRGGDGDTQYF
D gene: TRBD1; J gene: TRBJ2-1; V gene: TRBV5-1; clone size: once; CDR3 DNA: TGCGCCAGCAGCGACGGGACAGGGGTTTCCAATGAGCAGTTCTTC; CDR3 protein: CASSDGTGVSNEQFF
D gene: TRBD1; J gene: TRBJ2-7; V gene: TRBV7-3; clone size: .; CDR3 DNA: TGTGCCAGCAGCTTAACAGGGGGCAGCTACGAGCAGTACTTC; CDR3 protein: CASSLTGGSYEQYF
D gene: .; J gene: TRBJ1-5; V gene: TRBV19; clone size: few; CDR3 DNA: TGTGCCAGTAGTACTACAGGGACCTATAGCAATCAGCCCCAGCATTTT; CDR3 protein: CASSTTGTYSNQPQHF
D gene: .; J gene: TRBJ1-2; V gene: TRBV7-2; clone size: .; CDR3 DNA: TGTGCCAGCACCCTTATAGGGAGTAACTATGGCTACACCTTC; CDR3 protein: CASTLIGSNYGYTF
D gene: .; J gene: TRBJ1-5; V gene: TRBV6-5; clone size: .; CDR3 DNA: TGTGCCAGCAGGCGGGGGGCAGATCAGCCCCAGCATTTT; CDR3 protein: CASRRGADQPQHF
D gene: TRBD2; J gene: TRBJ2-1; V gene: TRBV9; clone size: .; CDR3 DNA: TGTGCCAGCAGCGTAGCCCCACATGGAGCGGGAGGGCTCAATGAGCAGTTCTTC; CDR3 protein: CASSVAPHGAGGLNEQFF
D gene: TRBD1; J gene: TRBJ2-7; V gene: TRBV11-2; clone size: .; CDR3 DNA: TGTGCCAGCAGCCCGGGGGCGGGGACAGGGAAGTACGAGCAGTACTTC; CDR3 protein: CASSPGAGTGKYEQYF
D gene: .; J gene: TRBJ2-1; V gene: TRBV15; clone size: .; CDR3 DNA: TGTGCCACCAGTAGTTCCGGGAGCTCCTACAATGAGCAGTTCTTC; CDR3 protein: CATSSSGSSYNEQFF
D gene: TRBD2; J gene: TRBJ2-1; V gene: TRBV7-3; clone size: .; CDR3 DNA: TGTGCCAGCACCCCCGAGGGACTAGCCTCCTACAATGAGCAGTTCTTC; CDR3 protein: CASTPEGLASYNEQFF
D gene: .; J gene: TRBJ2-2; V gene: TRBV6-5; clone size: .; CDR3 DNA: TGTGCCAGTACAGACAGACCCACCGGGGAGCTGTTTTTT; CDR3 protein: CASTDRPTGELFF
D gene: TRBD1; J gene: TRBJ2-7; V gene: TRBV28; clone size: .; CDR3 DNA: TGTGCCAGCAGTTCAACCGGGACAGGGGGCTACGAGCAGTACTTC; CDR3 protein: CASSSTGTGGYEQYF
D gene: .; J gene: TRBJ1-1; V gene: TRBV30; clone size: few; CDR3 DNA: TGTGCCTGGAGTGTAATGGCGGACACTGAAGCTTTCTTT; CDR3 protein: CAWSVMADTEAFF
D gene: .; J gene: TRBJ2-5; V gene: TRBV7-3; clone size: .; CDR3 DNA: TGTGCCAGCAGCTTCAAGCGGGAAGAGACCCAGTACTTC; CDR3 protein: CASSFKREETQYF
D gene: TRBD1; J gene: TRBJ1-1; V gene: TRBV7-2; clone size: once; CDR3 DNA: TGTGCCAGCAGCTTTCAAATAGGACAGGGGAACACTGAAGCTTTCTTT; CDR3 protein: CASSFQIGQGNTEAFF
D gene: .; J gene: TRBJ1-3; V gene: TRBV19; clone size: .; CDR3 DNA: TGTGCCAGTAGTGACCTAACAGGGCACGGAAACACCATATATTTT; CDR3 protein: CASSDLTGHGNTIYF
D gene: TRBD1; J gene: TRBJ2-4; V gene: TRBV25-1; clone size: .; CDR3 DNA: TGTGCCAGCAGTAAAACCCGGACAGGGCTAGCCAAAAACATTCAGTACTTC; CDR3 protein: CASSKTRTGLAKNIQYF
D gene: TRBD1; J gene: TRBJ2-1; V gene: TRBV27; clone size: few; CDR3 DNA: TGTGCCAGCAGGCCGAGGACAGGGACCTACAGTGAGCAGTTCTTC; CDR3 protein: CASRPRTGTYSEQFF
D gene: .; J gene: TRBJ2-3; V gene: TRBV7-2; clone size: .; CDR3 DNA: TGTGCCAGCAGCTTAGGTAGCGGATCTAGCACAGATACGCAGTATTTT; CDR3 protein: CASSLGSGSSTDTQYF
D gene: .; J gene: TRBJ2-1; V gene: TRBV28; clone size: .; CDR3 DNA: TGTGCCAGCAGTTCCACAGGGAGCGGCTCCTACAATGAGCAGTTCTTC; CDR3 protein: CASSSTGSGSYNEQFF
D gene: TRBD2; J gene: TRBJ2-1; V gene: TRBV9; clone size: .; CDR3 DNA: TGTGCCAGCAGCGTAGACCCTAGCGGGAGTTTCAGTGAGCAGTTCTTC; CDR3 protein: CASSVDPSGSFSEQFF
D gene: .; J gene: TRBJ2-5; V gene: TRBV5-8; clone size: .; CDR3 DNA: TGTGCCAGCAACATACAGCTTATAGAGACCCAGTACTTC; CDR3 protein: CASNIQLIETQYF
D gene: TRBD2; J gene: TRBJ2-4; V gene: TRBV30; clone size: .; CDR3 DNA: TGTGCCTGGAGACTAGCGGGAGAGGTAAACATTCAGTACTTC; CDR3 protein: CAWRLAGEVNIQYF
D gene: .; J gene: TRBJ1-3; V gene: TRBV7-8; clone size: few; CDR3 DNA: TGTGCCAGCAGCTCCAACTCCGGGAGCACTGGAAACACCATATATTTT; CDR3 protein: CASSSNSGSTGNTIYF
D gene: .; J gene: TRBJ2-7; V gene: TRBV7-2; clone size: .; CDR3 DNA: TGTGCCAGCAGCTCAAGTCCTATTGGCGGACAATCCTACGAGCAGTACTTC; CDR3 protein: CASSSSPIGGQSYEQYF
D gene: TRBD1; J gene: TRBJ2-1; V gene: TRBV5-4; clone size: .; CDR3 DNA: TGTGCCAGCAGCTTGGCTGGGACAGGGGTCGGTGAGCAGTTCTTC; CDR3 protein: CASSLAGTGVGEQFF
D gene: .; J gene: TRBJ1-3; V gene: TRBV5-4; clone size: few; CDR3 DNA: TGTGCCAGCAGCCCCGACAGGACTGGAAACACCATATATTTT; CDR3 protein: CASSPDRTGNTIYF
D gene: .; J gene: TRBJ1-6; V gene: TRBV18; clone size: .; CDR3 DNA: TGTGCCAGCTCACCGAAGACAGGTGGAGGTTCACCCCTCCACTTT; CDR3 protein: CASSPKTGGGSPLHF
D gene: .; J gene: TRBJ1-1; V gene: TRBV7-2; clone size: .; CDR3 DNA: TGTGCCAGCAGCCCAGGGAGGGAGATCACTGAAGCTTTCTTT; CDR3 protein: CASSPGREITEAFF
D gene: TRBD2; J gene: TRBJ2-7; V gene: TRBV18; clone size: .; CDR3 DNA: TGTGCCAGCTCATTGGGACTAGCGGGTCTATTGGGGTCCTACGAGCAGTACTTC; CDR3 protein: CASSLGLAGLLGSYEQYF
D gene: TRBD1; J gene: TRBJ2-3; V gene: TRBV11-3; clone size: .; CDR3 DNA: TGTGCCAGCAGCCCGGACAGGGATGCAGATACGCAGTATTTT; CDR3 protein: CASSPDRDADTQYF
D gene: .; J gene: TRBJ2-7; V gene: TRBV27; clone size: .; CDR3 DNA: TGTGCCAGCAGTACCTCACTAGCTTCGGGGAACGAGCAGTACTTC; CDR3 protein: CASSTSLASGNEQYF
D gene: TRBD1; J gene: TRBJ1-1; V gene: TRBV19; clone size: once; CDR3 DNA: TGTGCCAGTAGTATAGATTGGACAGGGGACTGGGACACTGAAGCTTTCTTT; CDR3 protein: CASSIDWTGDWDTEAFF
D gene: .; J gene: TRBJ2-7; V gene: TRBV28; clone size: .; CDR3 DNA: TGTGCCAGCCTTAATTCTAACAGAAACCACGAGCAGTACTTC; CDR3 protein: CASLNSNRNHEQYF